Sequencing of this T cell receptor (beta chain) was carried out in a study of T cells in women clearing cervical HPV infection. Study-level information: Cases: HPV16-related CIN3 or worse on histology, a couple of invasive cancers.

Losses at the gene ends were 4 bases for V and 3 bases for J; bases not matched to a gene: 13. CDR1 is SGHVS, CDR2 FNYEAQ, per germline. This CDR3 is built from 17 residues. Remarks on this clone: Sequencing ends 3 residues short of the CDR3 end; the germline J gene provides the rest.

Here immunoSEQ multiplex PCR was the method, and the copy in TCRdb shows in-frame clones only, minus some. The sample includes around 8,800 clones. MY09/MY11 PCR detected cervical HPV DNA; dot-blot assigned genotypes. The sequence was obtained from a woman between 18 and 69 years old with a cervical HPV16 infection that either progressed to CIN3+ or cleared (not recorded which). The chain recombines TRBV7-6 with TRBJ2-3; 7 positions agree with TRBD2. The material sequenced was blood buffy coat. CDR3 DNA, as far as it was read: TGTGCCAGCAGCTCTCTCGGGGTCGGGAGGCTAACAGATACG. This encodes CASSSLGVGRLTDT. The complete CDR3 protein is CASSSLGVGRLTDTQYF.